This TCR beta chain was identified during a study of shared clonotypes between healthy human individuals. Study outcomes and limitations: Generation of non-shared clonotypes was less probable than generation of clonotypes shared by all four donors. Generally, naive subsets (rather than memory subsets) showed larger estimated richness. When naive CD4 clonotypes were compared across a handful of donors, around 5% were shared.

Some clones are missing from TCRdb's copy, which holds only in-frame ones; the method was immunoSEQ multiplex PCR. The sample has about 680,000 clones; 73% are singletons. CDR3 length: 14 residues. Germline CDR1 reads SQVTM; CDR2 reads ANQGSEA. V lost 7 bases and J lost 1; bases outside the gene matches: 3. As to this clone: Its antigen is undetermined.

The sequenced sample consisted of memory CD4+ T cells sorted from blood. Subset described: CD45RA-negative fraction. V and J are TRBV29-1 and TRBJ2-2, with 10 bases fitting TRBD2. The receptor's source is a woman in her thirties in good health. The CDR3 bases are TGCAGCGCAAGCGGGAGGGAGAACACCGGGGAGCTGTTTTTT. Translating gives CSASGRENTGELFF.